These 8 T cell receptor beta chains came from one sample sequenced in a study of T-cell reconstitution after alpha-beta-depleted transplantation in children. Preparation of the TCRbeta library involved a method that used unique molecular identifiers. TCRdb re-analysed the PCR reads in MiXCR, keeping a single row per CDR3 protein. The profile shows hundreds of thousands of distinct CDR3 sequences, about an eighth of them singletons. The sample consisted of PBMCs, taken before TCRalphabeta/CD19-depleted stem cell transplant. Receptor source: a girl aged 2 to 9 with congenital amegakaryocytic thrombocytopenia, due to receive a stem cell transplant.

The table lists this clonotype with a few counts. CDR3 DNA: TGCAGTGCTATCACCGGACTAGCGGGTTTTCATGAGCAGTTCTTC. Protein sequence: CSAITGLAGFHEQFF. The V and J genes are TRBV20-1 and TRBJ2-1; 11 bases line up with TRBD2. Trimming cost V 4 bases and J 8 bases; bases outside gene matches: 10. Germline CDR1 is DFQATT and CDR2 is SNEGSKA (reference sequence). The CDR3 runs 15 residues.

The chain couples TRBV5-1 to TRBJ2-3, with 7 bases aligning to TRBD2. V was pared by 3 bases and J by 2 bases, with 3 bases of the junction left unmatched. The CDR3 spans 14 residues. Germline V gives CDR1 SGHRS, CDR2 YFSETQ. For the CDR3, the DNA is TGCGCCAGCAGCTGGGAGGGGAACACAGATACGCAGTATTTT. Its translation is CASSWEGNTDTQYF.

This clonotype was found a few times. The genes are TRBV9 and TRBJ2-7; tentatively, D is TRBD2 (6 bases). CDR1 is SGDLS and CDR2 is YYNGEE in the germline V gene. With 0 bases removed from V and 3 bases from J, the gap between germline ends came to 19 bases. CDR3 size: 17 residues. Here the CDR3 reads CASSVGGGNLRGYEQYF. The DNA for the CDR3 is TGTGCCAGCAGCGTAGGTGGCGGGAACCTTCGGGGCTACGAGCAGTACTTC.

Details on this clonotype: One end of the junction is discordant with germline, which a read error may explain. The rearrangement uses TRBV5-1 and TRBJ2-5; TRBD1 matches 8 bases. Looked up from germline, CDR1 is SGHRS and CDR2 is YFSETQ. The CDR3 runs 15 residues. CDR3 DNA: TGCGCCAACAGCACGACGACAGGGGTCCAAGAGACCCAGTACTTC. This sequence encodes CANSTTTGVQETQYF.

The chain uses TRBV5-1 and TRBJ1-1; D not certain. The CDR3 is 15 residues long. Trimming removed 0 bases at V and 3 bases at J, with 12 bases between. Looked up from germline, CDR1 is SGHRS and CDR2 is YFSETQ. CDR3 coding DNA: TGCGCCAGCAGCTTGGCCACCGATGGGGACACTGAAGCTTTCTTT. Its protein is CASSLATDGDTEAFF. Full variable domain (rest looked up from reference TRBV5-1 and TRBJ1-1): KAGVTQTPRYLIKTRGQQVTLSCSPISGHRSVSWYQQTPGQGLQFLFEYFSETQRNKGNFPGRFSGRQFSNSRSEMNVSTLELGDSALYLCASSLATDGDTEAFFGQGTRLTVV.

The chain has TRBV28 and TRBJ2-3, with 8 bases fitting TRBD2. This CDR3 has 17 amino acids. V lost 7 bases and J lost 1; bases outside the gene matches: 13. Per the germline V gene, CDR1 is MDHEN and CDR2 is SYDVKM. CDR3 sequence: CASTPKPGRAGTDTQYF. For the CDR3, the DNA is TGTGCCAGCACACCCAAGCCCGGGAGGGCCGGCACAGATACGCAGTATTTT.

This clonotype showed up many times. V is TRBV28 and J is TRBJ1-1, with TRBD1 as a possible D gene (6 bases). Germline loops: CDR1 MDHEN, CDR2 SYDVKM. Trimming stripped 6 bases from V and 6 bases from J, with 14 bases between. This CDR3 has 13 amino acids. This CDR3 reads CASSPGGAAEAFF. For the CDR3, the DNA is TGTGCCAGCAGCCCCGGGGGGGCCGCTGAAGCTTTCTTT.

This clonotype was recorded at least ten times. V usage is TRBV7-9 and J usage is TRBJ2-1, with 9 bases matching TRBD1. V shed 5 bases, J shed 5 bases, and the junction held 4 bases outside the gene matches. CDR3 length: 14 amino acids. The germline gives CDR1 SEHNR, CDR2 FQNEAQ (reference sequence). This CDR3 reads CASSETGGNNEQFF. Here the CDR3 DNA reads TGTGCCAGCAGCGAGACAGGGGGAAACAATGAGCAGTTCTTC. The complete variable domain, with remaining parts taken from reference TRBV7-9 and TRBJ2-1, reads DTGVSQNPRHKITKRGQNVTFRCDPISEHNRLYWYRQTLGQGPEFLTYFQNEAQLEKSRLLSDRFSAERPKGSFSTLEIQRTEQGDSAMYLCASSETGGNNEQFFGPGTRLTVL.